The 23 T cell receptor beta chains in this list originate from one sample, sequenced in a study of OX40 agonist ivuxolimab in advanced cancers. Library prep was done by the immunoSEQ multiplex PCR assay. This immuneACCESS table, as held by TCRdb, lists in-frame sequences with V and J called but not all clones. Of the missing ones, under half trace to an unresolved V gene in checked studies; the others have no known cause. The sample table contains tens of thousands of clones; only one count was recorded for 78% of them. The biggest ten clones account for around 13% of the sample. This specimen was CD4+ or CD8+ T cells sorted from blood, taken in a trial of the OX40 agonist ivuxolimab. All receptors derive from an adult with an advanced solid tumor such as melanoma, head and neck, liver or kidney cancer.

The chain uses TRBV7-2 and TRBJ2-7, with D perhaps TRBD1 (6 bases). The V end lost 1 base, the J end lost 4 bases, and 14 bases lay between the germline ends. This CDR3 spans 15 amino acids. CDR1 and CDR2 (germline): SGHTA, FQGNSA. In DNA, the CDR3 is TGTGCCAGCAGCTTAGACAGGGCGGCCCATTACGAGCAGTACTTC. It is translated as CASSLDRAAHYEQYF.

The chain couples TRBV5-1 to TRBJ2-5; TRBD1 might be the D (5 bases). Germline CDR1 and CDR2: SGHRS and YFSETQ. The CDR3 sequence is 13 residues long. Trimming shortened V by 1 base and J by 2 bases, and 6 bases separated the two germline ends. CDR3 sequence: CASSLPGQETQYF. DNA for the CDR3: TGCGCCAGCAGCTTGCCAGGGCAAGAGACCCAGTACTTC.

CDR3 in DNA: TGTGCCAGCAGTTATACTTTGGACAGGGGCTCCGAGCAGTACTTC. It encodes CASSYTLDRGSEQYF. The chain has TRBV6-6 and TRBJ2-5; TRBD1 matches at 9 bases. The J call may be incorrect, as the DNA end agrees better with TRBJ2-7. The CDR3 has 15 residues. Germline lookup yields CDR1 MNHNY and CDR2 SVGAGI (reference sequence).

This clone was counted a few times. The CDR3 protein is CASSLTSTGETQYF. The CDR3 DNA follows: TGCGCCAGCAGCTTAACTAGTACGGGGGAGACCCAGTACTTC. The rearrangement joins TRBV5-1 to TRBJ2-5; D is possibly TRBD2 (5 bases). This CDR3 has 14 amino acids. Germline CDR1 reads SGHRS; CDR2 reads YFSETQ. Trimming removed 2 bases at V and 5 bases at J, with 13 bases between.

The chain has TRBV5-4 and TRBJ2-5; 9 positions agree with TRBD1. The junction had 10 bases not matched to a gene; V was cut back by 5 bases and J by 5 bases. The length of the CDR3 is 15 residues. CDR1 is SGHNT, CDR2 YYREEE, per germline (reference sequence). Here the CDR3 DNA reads TGTGCCAGCAGTCGTCCCGGGACAGGGATCGAGACCCAGTACTTC. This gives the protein CASSRPGTGIETQYF.

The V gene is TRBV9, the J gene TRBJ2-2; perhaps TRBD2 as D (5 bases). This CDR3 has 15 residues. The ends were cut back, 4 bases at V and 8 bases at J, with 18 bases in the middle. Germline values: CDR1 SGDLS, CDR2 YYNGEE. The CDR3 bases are TGTGCCAGCAGCCCCAGAGGACTCGCTTTGGGGGAGCTGTTTTTT. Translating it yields CASSPRGLALGELFF. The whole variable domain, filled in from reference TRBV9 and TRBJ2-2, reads DSGVTQTPKHLITATGQRVTLRCSPRSGDLSVYWYQQSLDQGLQFLIQYYNGEERAKGNILERFSAQQFPDLHSELNLSSLELGDSALYFCASSPRGLALGELFFGEGSRLTVL.

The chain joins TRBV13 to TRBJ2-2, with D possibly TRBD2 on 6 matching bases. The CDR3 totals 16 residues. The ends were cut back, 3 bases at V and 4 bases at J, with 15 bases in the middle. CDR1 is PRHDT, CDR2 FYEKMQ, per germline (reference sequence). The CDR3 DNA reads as TGTGCCAGCAGCTTCGGTCGCGGGATAACCACCGGGGAGCTGTTTTTT. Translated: CASSFGRGITTGELFF.

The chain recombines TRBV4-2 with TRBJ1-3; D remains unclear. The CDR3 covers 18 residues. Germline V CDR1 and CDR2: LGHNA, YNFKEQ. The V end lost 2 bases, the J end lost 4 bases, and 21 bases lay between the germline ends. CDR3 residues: CASSQPSGPGRPGNTIYF. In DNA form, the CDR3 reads TGTGCCAGCAGCCAACCATCAGGCCCCGGGCGTCCCGGAAACACCATATATTTT.

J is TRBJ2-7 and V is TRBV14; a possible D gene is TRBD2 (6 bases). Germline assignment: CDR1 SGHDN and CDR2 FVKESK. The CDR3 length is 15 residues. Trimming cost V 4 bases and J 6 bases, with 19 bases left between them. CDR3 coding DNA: TGTGCCAGCAGCCCCTTTAGCGGAGACGCCCCCGAGCAGTACTTC. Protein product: CASSPFSGDAPEQYF.

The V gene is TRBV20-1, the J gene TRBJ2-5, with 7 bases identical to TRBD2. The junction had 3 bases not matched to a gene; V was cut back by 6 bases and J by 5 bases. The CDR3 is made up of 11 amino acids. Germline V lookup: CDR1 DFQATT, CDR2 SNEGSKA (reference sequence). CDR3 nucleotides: TGCAGTGCGTGGGGGGGGGAGACCCAGTACTTC. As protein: CSAWGGETQYF.

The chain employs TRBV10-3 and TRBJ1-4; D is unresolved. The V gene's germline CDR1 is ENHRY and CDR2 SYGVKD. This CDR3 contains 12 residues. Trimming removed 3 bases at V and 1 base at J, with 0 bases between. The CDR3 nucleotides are TGTGCCATCAGTGAAACTAATGAAAAACTGTTTTTT. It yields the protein CAISETNEKLFF.

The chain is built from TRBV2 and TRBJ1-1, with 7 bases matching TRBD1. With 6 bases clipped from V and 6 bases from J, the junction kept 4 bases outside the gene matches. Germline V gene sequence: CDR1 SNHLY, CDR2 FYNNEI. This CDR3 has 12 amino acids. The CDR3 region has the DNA TGTGCCAGCAGACGGGACAGACCTGAAGCTTTCTTT. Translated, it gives CASRRDRPEAFF.

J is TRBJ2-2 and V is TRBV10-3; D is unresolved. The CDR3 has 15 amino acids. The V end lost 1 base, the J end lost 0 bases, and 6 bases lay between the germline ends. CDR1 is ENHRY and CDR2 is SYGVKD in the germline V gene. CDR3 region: CAISEFGSNTGELFF. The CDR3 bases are TGTGCCATCAGTGAGTTCGGTTCGAACACCGGGGAGCTGTTTTTT.

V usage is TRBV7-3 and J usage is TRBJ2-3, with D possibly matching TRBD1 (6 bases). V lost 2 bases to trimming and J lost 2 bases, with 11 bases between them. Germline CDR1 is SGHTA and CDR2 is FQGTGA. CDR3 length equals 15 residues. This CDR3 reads CASSLRNRDTDTQYF. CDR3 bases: TGTGCCAGCAGCTTACGGAACAGGGACACAGATACGCAGTATTTT.

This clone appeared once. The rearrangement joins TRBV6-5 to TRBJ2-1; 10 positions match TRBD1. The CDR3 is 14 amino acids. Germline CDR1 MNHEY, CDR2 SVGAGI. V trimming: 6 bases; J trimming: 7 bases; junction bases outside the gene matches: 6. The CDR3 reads CASRMGQGKNEQFF. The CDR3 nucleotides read TGTGCCAGCAGGATGGGACAGGGGAAAAATGAGCAGTTCTTC.

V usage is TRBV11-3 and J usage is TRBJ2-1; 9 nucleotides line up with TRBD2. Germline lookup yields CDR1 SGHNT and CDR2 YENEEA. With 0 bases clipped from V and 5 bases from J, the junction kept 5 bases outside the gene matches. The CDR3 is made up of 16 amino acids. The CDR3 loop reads CASSLEGGRANNEQFF. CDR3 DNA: TGTGCCAGCAGCTTAGAGGGCGGGAGGGCCAACAATGAGCAGTTCTTC.

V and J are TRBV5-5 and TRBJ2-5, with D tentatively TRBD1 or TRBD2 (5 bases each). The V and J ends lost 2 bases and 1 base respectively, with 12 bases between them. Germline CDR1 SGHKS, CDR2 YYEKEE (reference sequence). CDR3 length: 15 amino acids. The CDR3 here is CASSLPEGFQETQYF. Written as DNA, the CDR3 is TGTGCCAGCAGCTTACCTGAGGGGTTCCAAGAGACCCAGTACTTC.

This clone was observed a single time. This chain's CDR3 is CATSRDLTETQYF. As DNA, the CDR3 is TGTGCCACCAGCAGAGATTTGACAGAGACCCAGTACTTC. The genes are TRBV15 and TRBJ2-5, with D unresolved. In germline, CDR1 is LNHNV, CDR2 YYDKDF (reference sequence). V was pared by 0 bases and J by 4 bases, with 6 bases between. This CDR3 region has 13 residues.

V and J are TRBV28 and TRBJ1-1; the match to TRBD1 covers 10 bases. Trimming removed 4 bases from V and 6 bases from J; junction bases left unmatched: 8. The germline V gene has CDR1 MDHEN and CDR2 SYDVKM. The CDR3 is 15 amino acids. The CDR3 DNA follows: TGTGCCAGCAGTTCCACCGGGACAGGGGTTGCTGAAGCTTTCTTT. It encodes CASSSTGTGVAEAFF.

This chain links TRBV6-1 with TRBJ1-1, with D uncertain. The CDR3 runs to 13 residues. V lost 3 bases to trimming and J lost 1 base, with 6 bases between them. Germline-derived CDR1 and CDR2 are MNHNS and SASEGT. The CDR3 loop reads CASSDRGNTEAFF. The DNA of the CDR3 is TGTGCCAGCAGTGATCGGGGGAACACTGAAGCTTTCTTT.

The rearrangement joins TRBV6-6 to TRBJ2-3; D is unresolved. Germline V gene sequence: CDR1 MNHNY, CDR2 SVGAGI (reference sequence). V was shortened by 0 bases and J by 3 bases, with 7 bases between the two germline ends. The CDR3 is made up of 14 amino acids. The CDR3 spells CASSYSSTTDTQYF. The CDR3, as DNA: TGTGCCAGCAGTTACTCGAGTACGACAGATACGCAGTATTTT.

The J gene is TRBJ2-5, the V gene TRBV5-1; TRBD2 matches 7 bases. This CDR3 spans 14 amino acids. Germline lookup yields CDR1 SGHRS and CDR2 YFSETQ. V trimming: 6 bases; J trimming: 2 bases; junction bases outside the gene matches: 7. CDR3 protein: CASKPSGTQETQYF. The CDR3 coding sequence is TGCGCCAGCAAGCCTAGCGGAACTCAAGAGACCCAGTACTTC.

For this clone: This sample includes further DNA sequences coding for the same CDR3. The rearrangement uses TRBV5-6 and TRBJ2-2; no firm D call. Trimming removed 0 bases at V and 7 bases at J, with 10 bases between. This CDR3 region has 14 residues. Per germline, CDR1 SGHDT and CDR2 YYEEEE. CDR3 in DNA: TGTGCCAGCAGCTTGGGGCTGGGCGGCGGGGAGCTGTTTTTT. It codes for CASSLGLGGGELFF.